What follows are 24 T cell receptor beta chains derived from one specimen sequenced in a study of cytomegalovirus exposure and HLA in healthy donors. Use of 60 Vbeta and 13 Jbeta primers characterized the PCR. The method was immunoSEQ multiplex PCR; TCRdb's version includes in-frame clones alone and lacks a portion of them. The sample carries tens of thousands of clones, roughly four fifths recorded once. Specimen: PBMCs. These receptors came from a human donor in good health.

The chain recombines TRBV5-6 with TRBJ2-1; a possible D gene is TRBD1 (6 bases). The CDR3 is made up of 14 amino acids. Germline CDR1 reads SGHDT; CDR2 reads YYEEEE. Trimming removed 4 bases at V and 2 bases at J, with 10 bases between. CDR3 bases: TGTGCCAGCAGCCCGGGACAACCCTACAATGAGCAGTTCTTC. It translates to CASSPGQPYNEQFF.

The J gene is TRBJ1-2, the V gene TRBV6-1; 7 bases match TRBD1. The CDR3 has 13 residues. J was trimmed by 3 bases and V by 7 bases; bases with no gene match: 5. Germline V CDR1 and CDR2: MNHNS, SASEGT. The CDR3 nucleotides are TGTGCCAGCACCAAGGGACAGCACTATGGCTACACCTTC. Its translation: CASTKGQHYGYTF.

CDR3 protein: CASSPSGDRGNSPLHF. CDR3 nucleotide sequence: TGCGCCAGCAGCCCCTCCGGGGACAGGGGTAATTCACCCCTCCACTTT. The chain is built from TRBV4-3 and TRBJ1-6, with 10 bases fitting TRBD1. J gave up 6 bases and V 4 bases, and 6 bases lay outside the gene matches. This CDR3 spans 16 amino acids. Germline V gene sequence: CDR1 LGHNA, CDR2 YSLEER.

The rearrangement links TRBV6-1 to TRBJ2-7, with a weak D call TRBD1 (7 bases). Per germline, CDR1 MNHNS and CDR2 SASEGT. V was cut by 2 bases and J by 4 bases, with 15 bases left in between. The CDR3 is 15 residues long. DNA for the CDR3: TGTGCCAGCAGTGAATACGGGGGACAGATTTACGAGCAGTACTTC. Translation gives CASSEYGGQIYEQYF.

The J gene is TRBJ1-2, the V gene TRBV4-3; 7 nucleotides match TRBD1. V lost 2 bases and J lost 0; bases outside the gene matches: 3. Germline values: CDR1 LGHNA, CDR2 YSLEER. The CDR3 has 15 residues. The CDR3 here is CASSQQGDANYGYTF. CDR3 sequence (DNA): TGCGCCAGCAGCCAACAGGGGGACGCTAACTATGGCTACACCTTC.

The chain recombines TRBV2 with TRBJ2-5, with D possibly matching TRBD2 (5 bases). The V end was cut by 4 bases, the J end by 5 bases, with 23 bases between. CDR1 is SNHLY, CDR2 FYNNEI, per germline. This CDR3 is 17 amino acids long. CDR3 DNA: TGTGCCAGCAGTGCAAGCCTAGGTACTAGATTCGGGGAGACCCAGTACTTC. Its translation is CASSASLGTRFGETQYF. The whole variable domain, filled in from reference TRBV2 and TRBJ2-5, reads EPEVTQTPSHQVTQMGQEVILRCVPISNHLYFYWYRQILGQKVEFLVSFYNNEISEKSEIFDDQFSVERPDGSNFTLKIRSTKLEDSAMYFCASSASLGTRFGETQYFGPGTRLLVL.

The chain uses TRBV6-5 and TRBJ1-6; the D gene is possibly TRBD1 (5 bases). The CDR3 loop spans 13 amino acids. Deletions cut 2 bases from V and 8 bases from J, with 7 bases between. Per germline, CDR1 MNHEY and CDR2 SVGAGI. CDR3 DNA: TGTGCCAGCAGTTACGCGGGGGATTCACCCCTCCACTTT. As protein: CASSYAGDSPLHF.

This sequence joins TRBV28 and TRBJ1-2, with a weak D call TRBD1 (6 bases). Germline V CDR1 and CDR2: MDHEN, SYDVKM. The CDR3 covers 15 residues. The V end lost 3 bases, the J end lost 4 bases, and 15 bases lay between the germline ends. In DNA form, the CDR3 reads TGTGCCAGCAGTTTCCCACAGGGTCTGGGCTATGGCTACACCTTC. Its translation is CASSFPQGLGYGYTF.

This rearrangement joins TRBV6-6 to TRBJ1-4, with 8 bases aligning to TRBD1. This CDR3 is built from 15 residues. The ends lost 5 bases at V and 5 bases at J; junction bases unmatched: 7. Per germline, CDR1 MNHNY and CDR2 SVGAGI (reference sequence). Here the CDR3 reads CASSTTGGANEKLFF. The CDR3 DNA reads as TGTGCCAGCAGTACTACAGGGGGTGCAAATGAAAAACTGTTTTTT.

CDR3 DNA sequence: TGTGCCAGCAGCGTATTAGCGGGGGGGACCGGGGAGCTGTTTTTT. It encodes CASSVLAGGTGELFF. This sequence joins TRBV9 and TRBJ2-2; 11 bases align to TRBD2. This CDR3 is built from 15 residues. V was clipped by 1 base and J by 5 bases; unmatched bases: 1. The V gene's germline CDR1 is SGDLS and CDR2 YYNGEE.

The gene calls are TRBV30 and TRBJ1-1, with 7 bases fitting TRBD1. The CDR3 runs to 19 residues. Germline CDR1 is GTSNPN and CDR2 is SVGIG (reference sequence). With 0 bases clipped from V and 3 bases from J, the junction kept 19 bases outside the gene matches. CDR3 bases: TGTGCCTGGAGTGTACTCCCGGGGGTGGGTAGGGGGCGATACACTGAAGCTTTCTTT. Protein: CAWSVLPGVGRGRYTEAFF.

This clone was seen only a few times. The chain joins TRBV11-3 to TRBJ2-3; 7 bases match TRBD2. This CDR3 region has 15 residues. With 6 bases clipped from V and 1 base from J, the junction kept 7 bases outside the gene matches. Germline values: CDR1 SGHNT, CDR2 YENEEA. CDR3 bases: TGTGCCAGCAGTCCCGGGGGAGGGGGCACAGATACGCAGTATTTT. It translates to CASSPGGGGTDTQYF.

V is TRBV4-3 and J is TRBJ1-5, with unresolved D. This CDR3 comprises 15 residues. Germline V gene sequence: CDR1 LGHNA, CDR2 YSLEER. V shed 0 bases and J shed 3 bases, with 9 bases lying between them. CDR3 residues: CASSQESGNNQPQHF. CDR3 coding DNA: TGCGCCAGCAGCCAAGAGAGCGGGAACAATCAGCCCCAGCATTTT.

V is TRBV7-9 and J is TRBJ2-7, with D possibly matching TRBD1 (5 bases). Looked up from germline, CDR1 is SEHNR and CDR2 is FQNEAQ (reference sequence). Trimming stripped 5 bases from V and 1 base from J, with 12 bases between. The CDR3 loop spans 14 amino acids. The CDR3 here is CASSTDRASYEQYF. The CDR3 coding sequence is TGTGCCAGCAGCACAGACAGAGCTTCCTACGAGCAGTACTTC.

This clone was detected a few times. The chain uses TRBV6-6 and TRBJ2-7, with TRBD2 matching over 10 bases. The CDR3 totals 14 residues. Germline V CDR1 and CDR2: MNHNY, SVGAGI (reference sequence). Trimming took 4 bases from V and 2 from J; bases not matched to a gene: 2. CDR3 in DNA: TGTGCCAGCAGTTCTAGCGGGGGCCCCTACGAGCAGTACTTC. It specifies CASSSSGGPYEQYF.

This clone has a handful of counts. J is TRBJ1-1 and V is TRBV6-5, with no clear D. Germline V gene lookup returns CDR1 MNHEY and CDR2 SVGAGI. The CDR3 is 14 residues long. Trimming removed 6 bases from V and 4 bases from J, with 15 bases in between. CDR3 loop: CASRAGFRGTEAFF. As DNA, the CDR3 is TGTGCCAGCAGGGCCGGGTTCCGGGGCACTGAAGCTTTCTTT.

This clone was seen a few times. V and J are TRBV20-1 and TRBJ2-5; D perhaps matches TRBD1 (6 bases). Trimming took off 7 bases at V and 1 base at J, with 7 bases between the two ends. The CDR3 is 11 amino acids. Germline V gene data show CDR1 as DFQATT and CDR2 as SNEGSKA (reference sequence). CDR3: CSGQAQETQYF. The CDR3 DNA reads TGCAGTGGACAGGCCCAAGAGACCCAGTACTTC.

This clone was recorded only once. This chain connects TRBV6-6 to TRBJ2-7; TRBD1 matches 11 bases. The junction had 2 bases not matched to a gene; V was cut back by 0 bases and J by 1 base. Germline values: CDR1 MNHNY, CDR2 SVGAGI (reference sequence). This CDR3 has 16 amino acids. The CDR3 spells CASSYSGQGGSYEQYF. The CDR3 DNA sequence: TGTGCCAGCAGTTACTCGGGACAGGGGGGTTCCTACGAGCAGTACTTC.

As concerns this clone: One end of the junction fails to match germline, which may point to a read error. The genes are TRBV7-7 and TRBJ1-2; D might be TRBD1 (6 bases). Germline V gene data show CDR1 as SSHAT and CDR2 as FNYEAQ (reference sequence). The CDR3 covers 14 residues. The CDR3 spells CASSPLQGMDGYTF. As DNA, the CDR3 is TGTGCTAGCAGCCCTTTACAGGGAATGGATGGCTACACCTTC.

This clone was counted a few times. V usage is TRBV7-2 and J usage is TRBJ2-5; a possible D gene is TRBD2 (6 bases). This CDR3 spans 14 amino acids. Germline values: CDR1 SGHTA, CDR2 FQGNSA. Trimming took 6 bases from V and 2 from J, leaving 13 bases between them. The DNA for the CDR3 is TGTGCCAGCAGGTTTCGGGACTCACAAGAGACCCAGTACTTC. Protein product: CASRFRDSQETQYF.

The rearrangement joins TRBV2 to TRBJ1-4, with a tentative D call TRBD1 (5 bases). In germline, CDR1 is SNHLY, CDR2 FYNNEI. This CDR3 is 15 amino acids long. Trimming cost V 0 bases and J 4 bases, with 9 bases left between them. CDR3 in amino acids: CASSEAGQHNEKLFF. The CDR3 region has the DNA TGTGCCAGCAGTGAAGCGGGGCAGCATAATGAAAAACTGTTTTTT.

This clone was detected a few times. The genes are TRBV5-1 and TRBJ2-3; D possibly corresponds to TRBD2 (7 bases). V dropped 5 bases and J dropped 0 bases, with 16 bases sitting between them. This CDR3 is built from 16 residues. Germline V gene data show CDR1 as SGHRS and CDR2 as YFSETQ. For the CDR3, the DNA is TGCGCCAGCAGTCTTTCTGGGGGGGCTAGCACAGATACGCAGTATTTT. Translated: CASSLSGGASTDTQYF.

The gene calls are TRBV19 and TRBJ2-1; TRBD1 is a possible D gene (6 bases). CDR1 and CDR2 from the germline V gene are LNHDA and SQIVND (reference sequence). V lost 5 bases and J lost 2, with 13 bases in between. The CDR3 is 15 residues long. The CDR3, as DNA: TGTGCCAGTAGTGGGTTGGCAGGGGCCTACAATGAGCAGTTCTTC. This sequence encodes CASSGLAGAYNEQFF.

The gene calls are TRBV29-1 and TRBJ1-2; D is unclear. Trimming took 0 bases from V and 7 from J, leaving 12 bases between them. This CDR3 is built from 13 residues. Germline V gives CDR1 SQVTM, CDR2 ANQGSEA. The CDR3 DNA reads as TGCAGCGTTGAAGAGGTTGGGCTCACTGGCTACACCTTC. Translating it yields CSVEEVGLTGYTF.